This T cell receptor (beta chain) was found in a study of cytomegalovirus exposure and HLA in healthy donors. The CDR3 spans 20 residues. CDR1 is SSHAT, CDR2 FNYEAQ, per germline (reference sequence). The V gene end was trimmed by 8 bases and the J gene end by 0 bases; junction bases not matched to a gene: 20. Generated by immunoSEQ multiplex PCR, the TCRdb table keeps only in-frame clones and is missing some. This table has 190,000 or so clones, approximately 83% appearing once. This TCR came from a woman younger than 35 in good health and CMV-seropositive. Sequenced: PBMCs. V usage is TRBV7-7 and J usage is TRBJ2-4; 9 positions match TRBD2. The CDR3 reads CASYPSAGGPKSLAKNIQYF. The CDR3 nucleotides are TGTGCCAGCTACCCGAGCGCGGGGGGGCCAAAATCACTAGCCAAAAACATTCAGTACTTC.